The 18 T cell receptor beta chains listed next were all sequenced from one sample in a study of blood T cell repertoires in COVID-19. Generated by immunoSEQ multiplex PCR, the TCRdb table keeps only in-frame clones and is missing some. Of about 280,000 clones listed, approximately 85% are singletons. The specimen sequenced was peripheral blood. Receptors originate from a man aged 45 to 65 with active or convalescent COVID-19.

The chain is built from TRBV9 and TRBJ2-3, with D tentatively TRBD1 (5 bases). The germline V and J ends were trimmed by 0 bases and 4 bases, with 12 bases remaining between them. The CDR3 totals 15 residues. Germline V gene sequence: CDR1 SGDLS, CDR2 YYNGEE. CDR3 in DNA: TGTGCCAGCAGCGTAGGGCCAAGGGGCGCAGATACGCAGTATTTT. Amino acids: CASSVGPRGADTQYF.

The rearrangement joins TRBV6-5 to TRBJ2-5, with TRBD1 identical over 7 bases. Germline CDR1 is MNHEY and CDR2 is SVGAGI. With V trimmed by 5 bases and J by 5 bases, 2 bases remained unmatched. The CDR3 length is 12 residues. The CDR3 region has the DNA TGTGCCAGCAGTCCGGACAGGGAGACCCAGTACTTC. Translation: CASSPDRETQYF.

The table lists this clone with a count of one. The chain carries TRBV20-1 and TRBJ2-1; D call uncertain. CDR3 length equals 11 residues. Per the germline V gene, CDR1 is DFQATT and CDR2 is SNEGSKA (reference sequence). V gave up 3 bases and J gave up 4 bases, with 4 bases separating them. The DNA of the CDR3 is TGCAGTGCTAGTACATACAATGAGCAGTTCTTC. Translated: CSASTYNEQFF.

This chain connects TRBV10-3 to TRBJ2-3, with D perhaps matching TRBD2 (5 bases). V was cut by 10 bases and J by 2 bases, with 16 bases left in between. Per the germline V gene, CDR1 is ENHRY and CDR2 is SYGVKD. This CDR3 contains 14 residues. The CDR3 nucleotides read TGTGCCACCCTGCCTAGCCATTACACAGATACGCAGTATTTT. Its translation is CATLPSHYTDTQYF.

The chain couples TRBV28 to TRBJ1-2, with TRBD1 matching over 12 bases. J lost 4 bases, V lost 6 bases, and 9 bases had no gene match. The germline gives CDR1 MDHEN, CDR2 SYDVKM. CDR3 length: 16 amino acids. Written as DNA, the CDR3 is TGTGCCAGCAGATCGGGACAGGGGGCGTCCCTCTATGGCTACACCTTC. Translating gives CASRSGQGASLYGYTF.

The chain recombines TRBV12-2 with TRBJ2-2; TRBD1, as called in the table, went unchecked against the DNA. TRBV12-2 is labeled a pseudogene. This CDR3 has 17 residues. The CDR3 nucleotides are TGTGCAAGTCGCTTAGCTCGGACAGGGGGGATTCCCGGGGAGCTGTTTTTT. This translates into CASRLARTGGIPGELFF.

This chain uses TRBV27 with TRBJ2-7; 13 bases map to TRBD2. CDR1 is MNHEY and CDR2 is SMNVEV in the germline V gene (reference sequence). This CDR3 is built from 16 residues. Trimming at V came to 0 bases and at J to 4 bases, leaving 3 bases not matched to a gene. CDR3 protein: CASSLSGGLAGYEQYF. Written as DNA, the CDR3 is TGTGCCAGCAGTTTATCCGGGGGACTAGCGGGGTACGAGCAGTACTTC.

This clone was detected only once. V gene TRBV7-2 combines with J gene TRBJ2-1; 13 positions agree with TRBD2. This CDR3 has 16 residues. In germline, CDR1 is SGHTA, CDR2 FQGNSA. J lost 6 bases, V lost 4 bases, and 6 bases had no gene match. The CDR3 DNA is TGTGCCAGCAGCTCCATGACTAGCGGGAGGCTCAATGAGCAGTTCTTC. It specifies CASSSMTSGRLNEQFF.

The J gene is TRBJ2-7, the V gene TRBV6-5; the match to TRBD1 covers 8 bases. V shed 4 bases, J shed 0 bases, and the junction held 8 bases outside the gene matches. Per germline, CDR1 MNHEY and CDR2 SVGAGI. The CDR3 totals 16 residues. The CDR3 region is CASSSLGQGSSYEQYF. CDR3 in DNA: TGTGCCAGCAGTTCCCTCGGACAGGGATCCTCCTACGAGCAGTACTTC.

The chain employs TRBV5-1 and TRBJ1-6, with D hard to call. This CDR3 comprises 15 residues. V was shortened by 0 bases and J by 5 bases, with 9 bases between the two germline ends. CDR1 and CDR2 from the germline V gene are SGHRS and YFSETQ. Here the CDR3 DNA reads TGCGCCAGCAGCTTGGACCCGGGAAATAATTCACCCCTCCACTTT. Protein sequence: CASSLDPGNNSPLHF.

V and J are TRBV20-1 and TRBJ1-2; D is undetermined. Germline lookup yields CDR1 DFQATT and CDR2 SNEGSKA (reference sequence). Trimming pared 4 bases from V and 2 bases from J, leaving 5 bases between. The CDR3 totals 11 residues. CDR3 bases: TGCAGTGCTAACAAAAACTATGGCTACACCTTC. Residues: CSANKNYGYTF.

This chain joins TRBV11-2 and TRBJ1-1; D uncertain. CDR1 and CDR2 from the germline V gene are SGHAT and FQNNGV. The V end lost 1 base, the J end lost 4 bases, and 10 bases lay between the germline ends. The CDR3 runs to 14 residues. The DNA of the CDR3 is TGTGCCAGCAGCTTAGTACGAGAGGCCACTGAAGCTTTCTTT. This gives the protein CASSLVREATEAFF.

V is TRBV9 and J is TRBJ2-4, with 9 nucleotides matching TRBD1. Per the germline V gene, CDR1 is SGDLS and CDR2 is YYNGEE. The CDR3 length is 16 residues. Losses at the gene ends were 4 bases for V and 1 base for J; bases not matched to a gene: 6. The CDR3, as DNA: TGTGCCAGCAGCCCCGGGACAGGGTCGGCCAAAAACATTCAGTACTTC. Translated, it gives CASSPGTGSAKNIQYF.

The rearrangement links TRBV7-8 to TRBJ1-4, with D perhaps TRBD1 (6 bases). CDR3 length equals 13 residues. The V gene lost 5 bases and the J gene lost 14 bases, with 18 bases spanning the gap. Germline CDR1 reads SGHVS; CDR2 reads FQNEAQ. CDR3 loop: CASSVLGGQGLFF. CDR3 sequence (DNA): TGTGCCAGCAGCGTACTAGGGGGTCAGGGGCTGTTTTTT.

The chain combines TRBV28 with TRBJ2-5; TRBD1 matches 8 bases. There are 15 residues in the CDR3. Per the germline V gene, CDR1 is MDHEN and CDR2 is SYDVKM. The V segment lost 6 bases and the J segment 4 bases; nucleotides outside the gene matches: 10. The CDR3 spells CASRSGTGLGETQYF. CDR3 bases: TGTGCCAGCAGATCCGGGACAGGTCTCGGAGAGACCCAGTACTTC.

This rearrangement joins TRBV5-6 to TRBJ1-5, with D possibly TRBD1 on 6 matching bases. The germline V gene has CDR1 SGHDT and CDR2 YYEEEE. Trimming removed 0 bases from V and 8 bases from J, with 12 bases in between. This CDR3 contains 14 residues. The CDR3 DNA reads TGTGCCAGCAGCTTGGCAGGGGTGGAGAAGCCCCAGCATTTT. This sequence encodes CASSLAGVEKPQHF.

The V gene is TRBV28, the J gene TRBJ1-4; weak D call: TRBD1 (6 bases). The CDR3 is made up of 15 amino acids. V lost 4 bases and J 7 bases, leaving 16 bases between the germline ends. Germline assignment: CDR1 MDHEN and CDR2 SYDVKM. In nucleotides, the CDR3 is TGTGCCAGCAGTTCTTGGACAGTTTTAGGTGAAAAACTGTTTTTT. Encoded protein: CASSSWTVLGEKLFF.

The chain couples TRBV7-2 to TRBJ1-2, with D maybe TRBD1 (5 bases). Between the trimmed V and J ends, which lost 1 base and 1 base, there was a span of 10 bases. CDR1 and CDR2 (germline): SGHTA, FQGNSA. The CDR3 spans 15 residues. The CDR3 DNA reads TGTGCCAGCAGCTTAGGGCAGGGTTTTAACTATGGCTACACCTTC. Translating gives CASSLGQGFNYGYTF.